These 30 T cell receptor beta chains were all obtained from the same sample, sequenced in a study of cytomegalovirus exposure and HLA in healthy donors. PCR used 60 Vbeta primers and 13 Jbeta primers. The data were produced by immunoSEQ multiplex PCR, yet TCRdb's version contains in-frame clones alone and is incomplete. The sample includes about 160,000 clones, about three quarters of them seen just once. The source material was PBMCs. The source is a woman aged 25-40 years in good health and CMV-seronegative.

The chain joins TRBV28 to TRBJ1-2; no clear D gene. V lost 3 bases, J lost 5 bases, and 13 bases lay in between. CDR1 MDHEN and CDR2 SYDVKM come from the germline V gene. This CDR3 is built from 14 residues. CDR3 sequence: CASSFPGPAYGYTF. The DNA for the CDR3 is TGTGCCAGCAGTTTCCCGGGTCCTGCATATGGCTACACCTTC.

This clone was detected a few times. The chain recombines TRBV27 with TRBJ2-7; D remains unclear. This CDR3 region has 10 residues. Trimming left V 5 bases short and J 4 bases short, with 3 bases between. The V gene's germline CDR1 is MNHEY and CDR2 SMNVEV (reference sequence). DNA of the CDR3: TGTGCCAGCAGTCCGTACGAGCAGTACTTC. Protein sequence: CASSPYEQYF.

V is TRBV19 and J is TRBJ1-5; TRBD1 matches at 8 bases. The CDR3 has 18 residues. Germline-derived CDR1 and CDR2 are LNHDA and SQIVND (reference sequence). V shed 4 bases and J 1 base; nucleotides not matched to a gene: 12. The CDR3: CASSTNPRGTGSNQPQHF. Here the CDR3 DNA reads TGTGCCAGTAGTACAAACCCCCGTGGGACAGGAAGCAATCAGCCCCAGCATTTT. The variable domain in full, with the rest retrieved from reference TRBV19 and TRBJ1-5, is DGGITQSPKYLFRKEGQNVTLSCEQNLNHDAMYWYRQDPGQGLRLIYYSQIVNDFQKGDIAEGYSVSREKKESFPLTVTSAQKNPTAFYLCASSTNPRGTGSNQPQHFGDGTRLSIL.

This clone was seen more than once but under ten times. The CDR3 here is CASSLQGQHYEQYF. The CDR3 DNA reads as TGTGCCAGCAGTTTACAAGGACAACACTACGAGCAGTACTTC. This chain uses TRBV27 with TRBJ2-7, with a weak D call TRBD1 (5 bases). The germline V and J ends were trimmed by 2 bases and 3 bases, with 11 bases remaining between them. The CDR3 runs to 14 residues. Germline lookup yields CDR1 MNHEY and CDR2 SMNVEV (reference sequence).

The chain has TRBV25-1 and TRBJ1-6; perhaps TRBD1 as D (6 bases). The germline gives CDR1 MGHDK, CDR2 SYGVNS. Trimming stripped 2 bases from V and 7 bases from J, with 9 bases between. This CDR3 is built from 14 residues. The CDR3 DNA is TGTGCCAGCAGTGAAGGAAGGGGGAATTCACCCCTCCACTTT. The encoded protein is CASSEGRGNSPLHF.

As for this clone: The sample has other DNA sequences that encode this CDR3 too. This chain links TRBV5-1 with TRBJ1-1, with D perhaps matching TRBD1 (6 bases). The germline V and J ends were trimmed by 0 bases and 4 bases, with 7 bases remaining between them. Germline V gene lookup returns CDR1 SGHRS and CDR2 YFSETQ. The CDR3 is 13 residues long. CDR3 DNA: TGCGCCAGCAGCTTGGGAGGGGGCACTGAAGCTTTCTTT. Its translation is CASSLGGGTEAFF.

This clone appeared once. The chain is built from TRBV25-1 and TRBJ1-2; D perhaps matches TRBD1 (5 bases). The CDR3 extends over 12 amino acids. V was pared by 6 bases and J by 8 bases, with 13 bases between. Germline assignment: CDR1 MGHDK and CDR2 SYGVNS. The CDR3: CASRRQGKGYTF. The CDR3 DNA reads as TGTGCCAGCAGAAGGCAGGGAAAAGGCTACACCTTC.

This clone came up once. The chain employs TRBV29-1 and TRBJ1-2; maybe TRBD1 (5 bases). The V gene's germline CDR1 is SQVTM and CDR2 ANQGSEA. The CDR3 is 12 residues long. The V end was cut by 4 bases, the J end by 7 bases, with 13 bases between. The CDR3 region has the DNA TGCAGCGTTGGGGTAGCCGGGGGTGGCTACACCTTC. Protein sequence: CSVGVAGGGYTF.

This clone was seen only once. V and J are TRBV5-1 and TRBJ2-1, with 9 bases matching TRBD2. Germline values: CDR1 SGHRS, CDR2 YFSETQ. J gave up 3 bases and V 1 base, and 5 bases lay outside the gene matches. CDR3 size: 16 residues. The CDR3 nucleotides are TGCGCCAGCAGCTTGCTTAGCGGGGGAGTCTACAATGAGCAGTTCTTC. It yields the protein CASSLLSGGVYNEQFF.

This chain's CDR3 is CASSEYRSGIGTEAFF. In nucleotides, the CDR3 is TGTGCCAGCAGTGAATATCGCTCGGGGATCGGCACTGAAGCTTTCTTT. The V gene is TRBV25-1, the J gene TRBJ1-1; D is ambiguous. This CDR3 has 16 residues. Germline V gene data show CDR1 as MGHDK and CDR2 as SYGVNS. V dropped 0 bases and J dropped 4 bases, with 15 bases sitting between them. The full variable domain, with the rest looked up from reference TRBV25-1 and TRBJ1-1, is EADIYQTPRYLVIGTGKKITLECSQTMGHDKMYWYQQDPGMELHLIHYSYGVNSTEKGDLSSESTVSRIRTEHFPLTLESARPSHTSQYLCASSEYRSGIGTEAFFGQGTRLTVV.

The chain couples TRBV19 to TRBJ2-3; 11 bases line up with TRBD2. J was trimmed by 6 bases and V by 4 bases; bases with no gene match: 3. The CDR3 is made up of 14 amino acids. The germline V gene encodes CDR1 LNHDA and CDR2 SQIVND (reference sequence). CDR3 in DNA: TGTGCCAGTAGTACTAGCGGGGGGCGGGATACGCAGTATTTT. Protein: CASSTSGGRDTQYF. Full variable domain (rest looked up from reference TRBV19 and TRBJ2-3): DGGITQSPKYLFRKEGQNVTLSCEQNLNHDAMYWYRQDPGQGLRLIYYSQIVNDFQKGDIAEGYSVSREKKESFPLTVTSAQKNPTAFYLCASSTSGGRDTQYFGPGTRLTVL.

The chain recombines TRBV14 with TRBJ2-1, with 8 bases matching TRBD2. The CDR3 length is 18 residues. Germline V gene lookup returns CDR1 SGHDN and CDR2 FVKESK. V shed 1 base and J 3 bases; nucleotides not matched to a gene: 11. CDR3 loop: CASSQANWAGGLYNEQFF. Written as DNA, the CDR3 is TGTGCCAGCAGCCAAGCAAATTGGGCGGGAGGACTCTACAATGAGCAGTTCTTC.

The chain is built from TRBV5-4 and TRBJ2-3; 8 bases line up with TRBD2. The germline gives CDR1 SGHNT, CDR2 YYREEE (reference sequence). J was trimmed by 2 bases and V by 5 bases; bases with no gene match: 7. The CDR3 is 15 amino acids. The CDR3 DNA follows: TGTGCCAGCAGAATCGGGCGGGGGGTCACAGATACGCAGTATTTT. Protein product: CASRIGRGVTDTQYF.

This sequence joins TRBV5-1 and TRBJ2-1; tentatively, D is TRBD1 (5 bases). The CDR3 sequence is 14 residues long. Germline V lookup: CDR1 SGHRS, CDR2 YFSETQ. Trimming stripped 2 bases from V and 1 base from J, with 7 bases between. As DNA, the CDR3 is TGCGCCAGCAGCTTAAGGGGTTCCTACAATGAGCAGTTCTTC. Translated: CASSLRGSYNEQFF.

This chain links TRBV6-1 with TRBJ2-3, with 8 bases aligning to TRBD1. The V gene end was trimmed by 7 bases and the J gene end by 5 bases; junction bases not matched to a gene: 8. In germline, CDR1 is MNHNS, CDR2 SASEGT. The CDR3 is 14 amino acids. CDR3 bases: TGTGCCAGCACCCCAGGGACAGGTGGAGATACGCAGTATTTT. Protein sequence: CASTPGTGGDTQYF.

The chain combines TRBV10-3 with TRBJ2-3; 14 nucleotides line up with TRBD2. The germline CDR1 and CDR2 sequences are ENHRY and SYGVKD. The V and J ends lost 5 bases and 6 bases, in that order; junction bases with no gene match: 7. The CDR3 has 16 amino acids. This CDR3 is CAISRGTSGSGDTQYF. Here the CDR3 DNA reads TGTGCCATCAGTAGGGGGACTAGCGGGAGTGGTGATACGCAGTATTTT.

The V gene is TRBV2, the J gene TRBJ2-6; TRBD1 might be the D (5 bases). Trimming left V 1 base short and J 2 bases short, with 12 bases between. There are 17 residues in the CDR3. Germline V gene lookup returns CDR1 SNHLY and CDR2 FYNNEI. In DNA, the CDR3 is TGTGCCAGCAGTGAAGGTTTCGTAGGGGCTGGGGCCAACGTCCTGACTTTC. It translates to CASSEGFVGAGANVLTF.

This chain uses TRBV5-6 with TRBJ1-1, with D possibly being TRBD1 (6 bases). The V gene's germline CDR1 is SGHDT and CDR2 YYEEEE. The V and J ends lost 2 bases and 3 bases respectively, with 17 bases between them. The CDR3 is made up of 16 amino acids. The CDR3 reads CASSFELGGVDTEAFF. The CDR3 nucleotides are TGTGCCAGCAGCTTTGAATTAGGGGGAGTAGACACTGAAGCTTTCTTT.

V usage is TRBV6-5 and J usage is TRBJ1-5, with a weak D call TRBD1 (5 bases). CDR1 and CDR2 (germline): MNHEY, SVGAGI. CDR3 length: 15 residues. V lost 6 bases and J 0 bases, leaving 12 bases between the germline ends. The CDR3 sequence: CASRERGYSNQPQHF. In DNA form, the CDR3 reads TGTGCCAGCAGAGAAAGGGGATATAGCAATCAGCCCCAGCATTTT.

The gene calls are TRBV2 and TRBJ2-3, with 12 bases that match TRBD2. Germline CDR1 and CDR2: SNHLY and FYNNEI. The CDR3 extends over 18 amino acids. Trimming took 1 base from V and 2 from J; bases not matched to a gene: 7. The CDR3 region is CASSEVLAGGPHTDTQYF. CDR3 nucleotide sequence: TGTGCCAGCAGTGAAGTGCTAGCGGGAGGGCCACACACAGATACGCAGTATTTT.

The chain links TRBV2 to TRBJ1-2; 7 bases agree with TRBD1. The germline V gene has CDR1 SNHLY and CDR2 FYNNEI. CDR3 length: 14 amino acids. The V and J ends lost 6 bases and 0 bases, in that order; junction bases with no gene match: 4. CDR3 nucleotides: TGTGCCAGCAGAACCGGGACAGCTAACTATGGCTACACCTTC. This codes for CASRTGTANYGYTF.

This clone occurred once. This chain uses TRBV21-1 with TRBJ2-1; the table's D call of TRBD1 was not tested on the DNA. TRBV21-1 is a known pseudogene. The CDR3 has 14 residues. The CDR3 loop reads CASRKALQGNEQFF. Written as DNA, the CDR3 is TGTGCCAGCAGGAAAGCATTACAGGGTAATGAGCAGTTCTTC.

CDR3 sequence reads: CASSDYGTGIEKLFF. The CDR3, as DNA: TGTGCCAGCAGCGATTACGGGACAGGGATTGAAAAACTGTTTTTT. This chain links TRBV5-6 with TRBJ1-4; 9 bases align to TRBD1. V gave up 4 bases and J gave up 7 bases; unmatched junction bases: 8. The CDR3 consists of 15 residues. The germline V gene encodes CDR1 SGHDT and CDR2 YYEEEE.

A few counts support this clone. The chain has TRBV4-3 and TRBJ1-1, with D tentatively TRBD1 (5 bases). V dropped 4 bases and J dropped 2 bases, with 14 bases sitting between them. The germline CDR1 and CDR2 sequences are LGHNA and YSLEER. This CDR3 region has 15 residues. The CDR3 sequence: CASSPDVQGNTEAFF. CDR3 coding DNA: TGCGCCAGCAGCCCGGATGTCCAGGGAAACACTGAAGCTTTCTTT.

The chain uses TRBV7-9 and TRBJ2-3; D is unresolved. Per the germline V gene, CDR1 is SEHNR and CDR2 is FQNEAQ (reference sequence). The CDR3 is made up of 15 amino acids. Trimming left V 2 bases short and J 0 bases short, with 9 bases between. This CDR3 is CASSLTWRSTDTQYF. CDR3 in DNA: TGTGCCAGCAGCTTAACGTGGAGAAGCACAGATACGCAGTATTTT.

This chain links TRBV29-1 with TRBJ1-4; 10 nucleotides align to TRBD1. The CDR3 length is 12 residues. Per germline, CDR1 SQVTM and CDR2 ANQGSEA. CDR3 in amino acids: CGGTGANEKLFF. The CDR3, as DNA: TGCGGCGGGACAGGGGCTAATGAAAAACTGTTTTTT.

The J gene is TRBJ2-7, the V gene TRBV6-1; 7 bases are a match to TRBD1. Germline assignment: CDR1 MNHNS and CDR2 SASEGT. This CDR3 is built from 13 residues. The V segment lost 7 bases and the J segment 4 bases; nucleotides outside the gene matches: 7. The CDR3 DNA reads as TGTGCCAGCAATACAGGGGTTTGGTACGAGCAGTACTTC. It encodes CASNTGVWYEQYF.

V usage is TRBV5-6 and J usage is TRBJ1-2, with D perhaps TRBD1 (5 bases). The CDR3 has 14 amino acids. With 2 bases removed from V and 5 bases from J, the gap between germline ends came to 13 bases. The germline CDR1 and CDR2 sequences are SGHDT and YYEEEE. CDR3 DNA sequence: TGTGCCAGCAGCTTCGAGACAGAAGCTTATGGCTACACCTTC. Residues: CASSFETEAYGYTF.

The chain employs TRBV6-1 and TRBJ1-5; no definite D call. CDR1 is MNHNS and CDR2 is SASEGT in the germline V gene. CDR3 length: 15 residues. V lost 3 bases and J lost 4, with 13 bases in between. DNA of the CDR3: TGTGCCAGCAGTGAGTTCTACGCGGGGAATCAGCCCCAGCATTTT. Amino acid sequence: CASSEFYAGNQPQHF.

This clone was recorded once. The chain is built from TRBV4-3 and TRBJ1-1; tentatively, D is TRBD1 (5 bases). Trimming removed 2 bases from V and 4 bases from J, with 11 bases in between. Germline V lookup: CDR1 LGHNA, CDR2 YSLEER. The CDR3 is 14 residues long. The CDR3 is CASSQPDRRTEAFF. CDR3 in DNA: TGCGCCAGCAGCCAACCCGACAGACGCACTGAAGCTTTCTTT.